One sample yielded the 21 T cell receptor beta chains listed below, sequenced in a study of CD8+ T cells in alopecia areata. Following extraction, RNA underwent reverse transcription to cDNA, which served as the sequencing template. Profiling relied on immunoSEQ multiplex PCR, and the TCRdb table lists in-frame clones only, not all of them. Of 140,000 to 150,000 clones in the sample, 40% to 50% were seen once. The source material was CD4+ T cells sorted from blood. These TCRs come from a human donor with alopecia areata.

The chain is built from TRBV27 and TRBJ2-1; no clear D gene. V was shortened by 5 bases and J by 9 bases, with 14 bases between the two germline ends. CDR1 is MNHEY and CDR2 is SMNVEV in the germline V gene (reference sequence). The length of the CDR3 is 13 residues. This CDR3 is CASSKKDEREQFF. The CDR3 DNA sequence: TGTGCCAGCAGTAAAAAAGATGAGCGTGAGCAGTTCTTC.

This chain connects TRBV6-5 to TRBJ1-1; 8 nucleotides align to TRBD1. Trimming took 8 bases from V and 0 from J; bases not matched to a gene: 5. The CDR3 sequence is 14 residues long. Germline lookup yields CDR1 MNHEY and CDR2 SVGAGI. CDR3 loop: CASRSGGLNTEAFF. The DNA for the CDR3 is TGTGCCAGCCGCTCAGGGGGCCTGAACACTGAAGCTTTCTTT.

This clone turned up a few times. The rearrangement uses TRBV5-1 and TRBJ1-1, with a weak D call TRBD1 (5 bases). Germline V gene lookup returns CDR1 SGHRS and CDR2 YFSETQ. CDR3 length: 15 amino acids. V lost 6 bases, J lost 3 bases, and 18 bases lay in between. The CDR3 region is CASTLGALAYTEAFF. DNA of the CDR3: TGCGCCAGCACACTTGGGGCCCTAGCGTACACTGAAGCTTTCTTT.

The chain is built from TRBV5-1 and TRBJ2-1; D not resolved. CDR1 and CDR2 from the germline V gene are SGHRS and YFSETQ. V was cut by 0 bases and J by 3 bases, with 7 bases left in between. CDR3 size: 14 residues. The CDR3 region is CASSLGEVYNEQFF. DNA of the CDR3: TGCGCCAGCAGCTTGGGGGAAGTCTACAATGAGCAGTTCTTC.

This clone has a handful of counts. This chain uses TRBV29-1 with TRBJ1-1, with D perhaps TRBD1 (5 bases). V lost 4 bases to trimming and J lost 3 bases, with 6 bases between them. CDR3 length: 11 residues. Germline lookup yields CDR1 SQVTM and CDR2 ANQGSEA. As DNA, the CDR3 is TGCAGCGTTGGGGGACACACTGAAGCTTTCTTT. Amino acid sequence: CSVGGHTEAFF.

There are a few counts of this clone. The V and J genes are TRBV28 and TRBJ2-6; 8 bases agree with TRBD1. Germline CDR1 MDHEN, CDR2 SYDVKM. J was trimmed by 1 base and V by 1 base; bases with no gene match: 9. The CDR3 has 19 amino acids. CDR3: CASSLFGQGRSSGANVLTF. In DNA form, the CDR3 reads TGTGCCAGCAGTTTATTCGGACAGGGACGTTCTTCTGGGGCCAACGTCCTGACTTTC.

This clone showed up just a few times. This sequence joins TRBV7-3 and TRBJ2-3; 9 bases are shared with TRBD2. The CDR3 is 15 residues long. Germline CDR1 and CDR2: SGHTA and FQGTGA. V gave up 5 bases and J gave up 2 bases; unmatched junction bases: 5. Written as DNA, the CDR3 is TGTGCCAGCAGCCTGGGACTAGCCCTCACAGATACGCAGTATTTT. It encodes CASSLGLALTDTQYF.

The chain uses TRBV27 and TRBJ2-1; the match to TRBD2 covers 8 bases. Germline values: CDR1 MNHEY, CDR2 SMNVEV (reference sequence). CDR3 length equals 15 residues. Trimming cost V 3 bases and J 7 bases; bases outside gene matches: 8. This CDR3 is CASSFDGRAGNEQFF. The DNA for the CDR3 is TGTGCCAGCAGTTTTGACGGGAGGGCCGGGAATGAGCAGTTCTTC.

The chain employs TRBV7-8 and TRBJ2-1, with no clear D. V lost 1 base, J lost 14 bases, and 15 bases lay in between. Germline CDR1 and CDR2: SGHVS and FQNEAQ. CDR3 length: 13 residues. The CDR3 loop reads CASSLGGWQVEFF. The CDR3 region has the DNA TGTGCCAGCAGCTTAGGGGGTTGGCAGGTCGAGTTCTTC.

This clone has a handful of counts. CDR3 nucleotides: TGTGCCTGGAGCCCGGGAGTGGTCGACAATGAGCAGTTCTTC. Its protein product is CAWSPGVVDNEQFF. This chain joins TRBV30 and TRBJ2-1; possible D gene TRBD2, 6 bases. V lost 3 bases and J 5 bases, leaving 14 bases between the germline ends. Germline V CDR1 and CDR2: GTSNPN, SVGIG (reference sequence). The CDR3 is 14 residues long.

This clone was observed a handful of times. This chain connects TRBV28 to TRBJ1-2; TRBD1 matches at 8 bases. The germline V gene encodes CDR1 MDHEN and CDR2 SYDVKM. This CDR3 region has 14 residues. Germline trimming cut 5 bases from V and 7 bases from J; bases unmatched to any gene: 9. The CDR3 region has the DNA TGTGCCAGCAGTCCTTGGACAGGGACAGGTGGCTACACCTTC. It encodes CASSPWTGTGGYTF.

V and J are TRBV5-4 and TRBJ2-1; D may be TRBD2 (6 bases). V lost 2 bases, J lost 6 bases, and 15 bases lay in between. The CDR3 sequence is 15 residues long. CDR1 and CDR2 from the germline V gene are SGHNT and YYREEE (reference sequence). The CDR3 here is CASSLISGYANEQFF. The CDR3 DNA is TGTGCCAGCAGCTTAATTAGCGGCTATGCCAATGAGCAGTTCTTC.

The rearrangement joins TRBV9 to TRBJ1-5; D is ambiguous. Trimming pared 2 bases from V and 8 bases from J, leaving 14 bases between. The CDR3 length is 14 residues. Germline V gene lookup returns CDR1 SGDLS and CDR2 YYNGEE. CDR3 DNA sequence: TGTGCCAGCAGCGTCGGCCAGCCAGGTGAGCCCCAGCATTTT. This encodes CASSVGQPGEPQHF.

This clone was recorded a few times. V gene TRBV7-3 combines with J gene TRBJ2-2; 9 bases are shared with TRBD1. Germline-derived CDR1 and CDR2 are SGHTA and FQGTGA. The CDR3 is 18 amino acids. V gave up 4 bases and J gave up 1 base; unmatched junction bases: 10. As DNA, the CDR3 is TGTGCCAGCAGCTCAGGGAACAGGGGGCTAAGGAACACCGGGGAGCTGTTTTTT. Translating it yields CASSSGNRGLRNTGELFF.

The chain links TRBV6-4 to TRBJ2-4, with D unclear. Per the germline V gene, CDR1 is MRHNA and CDR2 is SNTAGT. The V and J ends lost 2 bases and 6 bases respectively, with 2 bases between them. The CDR3 has 11 residues. CDR3 in DNA: TGTGCCAGCAGTGACGGAAACATTCAGTACTTC. This encodes CASSDGNIQYF.

The chain has TRBV7-2 and TRBJ2-3; 7 bases are a match to TRBD2. Looked up from germline, CDR1 is SGHTA and CDR2 is FQGNSA. There are 17 residues in the CDR3. V dropped 2 bases and J dropped 0; count of bases not matched to a gene: 8. As DNA, the CDR3 is TGTGCCAGCAGCTTATTAGTGGGAGGGACGAGCACAGATACGCAGTATTTT. Amino acid sequence: CASSLLVGGTSTDTQYF.

This clone has a handful of counts. V and J are TRBV29-1 and TRBJ2-7, with D perhaps TRBD1 or TRBD2 (5 bases each). The germline V gene encodes CDR1 SQVTM and CDR2 ANQGSEA. The CDR3 covers 12 residues. V lost 7 bases and J 6 bases, leaving 16 bases between the germline ends. The CDR3 region has the DNA TGCAGCGCACAAGGGGCTAGCCGCGAGCAGTACTTC. Translating it yields CSAQGASREQYF.

The gene calls are TRBV4-2 and TRBJ1-4; the match to TRBD1 covers 10 bases. CDR3 length: 15 amino acids. After removal of 4 bases from V and 5 bases from J, the junction contained 4 bases not matched to a gene. CDR1 LGHNA and CDR2 YNFKEQ come from the germline V gene. Here the CDR3 reads CASSPPGQGNEKLFF. The CDR3 DNA reads as TGTGCCAGCAGCCCTCCGGGACAGGGGAATGAAAAACTGTTTTTT.

This chain joins TRBV18 and TRBJ2-3, with D unclear. The V gene lost 6 bases and the J gene lost 4 bases, with 14 bases spanning the gap. The CDR3 sequence is 14 residues long. Germline V gives CDR1 KGHSH, CDR2 LQKENI. The CDR3, as DNA: TGTGCCAGCTCGATTCGTCAACCACCAGATACGCAGTATTTT. As protein: CASSIRQPPDTQYF.

The table lists this clone with a few counts. The rearrangement links TRBV29-1 to TRBJ1-2; 9 positions match TRBD1. Germline values: CDR1 SQVTM, CDR2 ANQGSEA. This CDR3 contains 15 residues. Unmatched junction bases numbered 15, after V lost 5 bases and J lost 8 bases. This CDR3 is CSVSGTGSPQGGYTF. The CDR3 DNA reads as TGCAGCGTTTCGGGGACAGGGTCTCCCCAGGGCGGCTACACCTTC.

In its sample, this clone was seen a few times. The V gene is TRBV29-1, the J gene TRBJ1-1; tentatively, D is TRBD1 (5 bases). Germline loops: CDR1 SQVTM, CDR2 ANQGSEA. The V end was cut by 4 bases, the J end by 8 bases, with 8 bases between. This CDR3 has 10 amino acids. CDR3 DNA: TGCAGCGTTGTGGAGGGGGAAGCTTTCTTT. Protein sequence: CSVVEGEAFF. Looking up the rest from reference TRBV29-1 and TRBJ1-1 gives the full variable domain: SAVISQKPSRDICQRGTSLTIQCQVDSQVTMMFWYRQQPGQSLTLIATANQGSEATYESGFVIDKFPISRPNLTFSTLTVSNMSPEDSSIYLCSVVEGEAFFGQGTRLTVV.